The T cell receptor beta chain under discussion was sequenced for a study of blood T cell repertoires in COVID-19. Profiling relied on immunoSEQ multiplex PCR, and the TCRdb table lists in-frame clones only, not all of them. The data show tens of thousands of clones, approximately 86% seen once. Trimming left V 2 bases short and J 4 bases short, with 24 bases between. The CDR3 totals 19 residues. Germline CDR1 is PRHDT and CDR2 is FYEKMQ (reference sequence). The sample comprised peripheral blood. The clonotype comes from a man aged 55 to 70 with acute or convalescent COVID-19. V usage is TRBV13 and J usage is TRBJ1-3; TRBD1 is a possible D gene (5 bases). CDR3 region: CASSLTSRPRQIRGNTIYF. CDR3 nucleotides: TGTGCCAGCAGCTTAACCTCACGTCCGAGACAGATAAGGGGAAACACCATATATTTT.